These 18 T cell receptor beta chains were sequenced from one sample in a study of identical twins (dated by TCRdb to 2016 to 2017). Receptors were amplified or captured by 5' RACE. This sample was sequenced with an Illumina HiSeq 2000. The public reads were reanalyzed by TCRdb: fastp trimming at Q25, MiXCR alignment, in-frame beta chains only. Each record represents a unique CDR3 protein, reported with the most common genes and DNA among its rows. This sample comprises roughly 710,000 distinct CDR3 sequences, 5.5% to 6.5% of them detected only once. The ten largest make up roughly 1.6% of the sample. Sequenced input: naive T cells sorted from blood. According to the study, the label for this sample's cell subset or site signals: cells isolated with a human naive T-cell isolation kit. Source of these receptors: a man between 18 and 29 years old in good health.

In this sample, this clonotype turned up many times. The J gene is TRBJ2-7, the V gene TRBV20-1; D is unresolved. Trimming took 3 bases from V and 3 from J, leaving 3 bases between them. This CDR3 spans 10 amino acids. The germline V gene has CDR1 DFQATT and CDR2 SNEGSKA (reference sequence). The chain's CDR3 is CSARGYEQYF. CDR3 DNA sequence: TGCAGTGCTAGGGGCTACGAGCAGTACTTC.

This clonotype was counted between two and nine times. This sequence joins TRBV7-2 and TRBJ2-6; a possible D gene is TRBD1 (6 bases). With 4 bases removed from V and 0 bases from J, the gap between germline ends came to 13 bases. The CDR3 has 17 amino acids. Germline CDR1 reads SGHTA; CDR2 reads FQGNSA. The CDR3 DNA is TGTGCCAGCAGCTCCTGGACAGACATCTCTGGGGCCAACGTCCTGACTTTC. Its protein is CASSSWTDISGANVLTF.

This clonotype was detected only a few times. The chain joins TRBV29-1 to TRBJ1-5; D might be TRBD1 (5 bases). The germline V and J ends were trimmed by 1 base and 3 bases, with 16 bases remaining between them. The germline CDR1 and CDR2 sequences are SQVTM and ANQGSEA. This CDR3 is 16 amino acids long. The CDR3 loop is CSVEVGGGVNNQPQHF. Written as DNA, the CDR3 is TGCAGCGTTGAAGTGGGTGGAGGGGTGAACAATCAGCCCCAGCATTTT.

The chain carries TRBV30 and TRBJ1-2; D unresolved. Trimming removed 2 bases at V and 2 bases at J, with 12 bases between. The CDR3 runs 14 residues. Germline CDR1 is GTSNPN and CDR2 is SVGIG (reference sequence). This CDR3 is CAWSSGGLNYGYTF. The CDR3 region has the DNA TGTGCCTGGAGTAGCGGTGGACTAAACTATGGCTACACCTTC.

The gene calls are TRBV5-1 and TRBJ2-1, with TRBD1 as a possible D gene (6 bases). Germline V gene lookup returns CDR1 SGHRS and CDR2 YFSETQ. The CDR3 extends over 15 amino acids. Trimming cost V 3 bases and J 3 bases, with 13 bases left between them. This CDR3 is CASSSRQASYNEQFF. The CDR3 DNA follows: TGCGCCAGCAGCTCCAGACAGGCGAGCTACAATGAGCAGTTCTTC.

At least ten counts were recorded for this clonotype. The chain has TRBV5-1 and TRBJ2-7; D remains ambiguous. Trimming stripped 5 bases from V and 5 bases from J, with 11 bases between. The CDR3 covers 12 residues. CDR1 and CDR2 (germline): SGHRS, YFSETQ. CDR3 sequence reads: CASRGTIHEQYF. In DNA form, the CDR3 reads TGCGCCAGCAGGGGTACGATCCACGAGCAGTACTTC.

The sample holds a few counts of this clonotype. V gene TRBV15 combines with J gene TRBJ1-6, with a possible D match to TRBD1 (5 bases). Trimming removed 5 bases at V and 9 bases at J, with 17 bases between. CDR1 LNHNV and CDR2 YYDKDF come from the germline V gene (reference sequence). This CDR3 is built from 15 residues. The CDR3, as DNA: TGTGCCACCAGCGAAAGACAGCTATCTTTTTCACCCCTCCACTTT. It codes for CATSERQLSFSPLHF.

This clonotype was detected ten times or more. The rearrangement uses TRBV12-3 or TRBV12-4 and TRBJ2-3; the D gene is possibly TRBD1 (5 bases). This CDR3 spans 13 amino acids. V was pared by 7 bases and J by 4 bases, with 12 bases between. CDR3 DNA: TGTGCCAGCACCTCACTCAGGGCAGATACGCAGTATTTT. Protein: CASTSLRADTQYF.

The genes are TRBV5-1 and TRBJ2-3; tentative D call: TRBD1 (5 bases). This CDR3 comprises 15 residues. V lost 5 bases and J lost 4, with 17 bases in between. Germline values: CDR1 SGHRS, CDR2 YFSETQ. As DNA, the CDR3 is TGCGCCAGCAGTGGGGCGCGGATGAACGCAGATACGCAGTATTTT. Its translation is CASSGARMNADTQYF.

Points on this clonotype: A much larger clone is a single base away; this may be a read error. The chain couples TRBV12-3 or TRBV12-4 to TRBJ2-3; D is possibly TRBD2 (6 bases). The CDR3 totals 16 residues. CDR3 region: CVSSPVEAGETDTQYF. For the CDR3, the DNA is TGTGTCAGCAGTCCAGTGGAAGCGGGTGAGACTGATACGCAGTATTTT.

This clonotype came up a few times. This chain joins TRBV27 and TRBJ2-2; 7 bases are shared with TRBD1. J was trimmed by 7 bases and V by 3 bases; bases with no gene match: 8. The CDR3 is 15 amino acids. Germline-derived CDR1 and CDR2 are MNHEY and SMNVEV (reference sequence). This CDR3 reads CASSFWQGVGGELFF. Written as DNA, the CDR3 is TGTGCCAGCAGTTTTTGGCAGGGGGTTGGCGGGGAGCTGTTTTTT.

The sample holds many counts of this clonotype. The chain has TRBV24-1 and TRBJ2-1, with TRBD1 matching over 7 bases. The junction had 4 bases not matched to a gene; V was cut back by 9 bases and J by 0 bases. This CDR3 contains 14 residues. CDR1 KGHDR and CDR2 SFDVKD come from the germline V gene. This chain's CDR3 is CATGTERSYNEQFF. In DNA form, the CDR3 reads TGTGCCACCGGGACAGAACGCTCCTACAATGAGCAGTTCTTC.

V is TRBV7-6 and J is TRBJ2-3; 11 bases line up with TRBD1. The CDR3 contains 15 residues. Germline V lookup: CDR1 SGHVS, CDR2 FNYEAQ. V shed 5 bases, J shed 6 bases, and the junction held 7 bases outside the gene matches. CDR3 region: CASSPRTGGGDTQYF. In DNA, the CDR3 is TGTGCCAGCAGCCCCCGGACAGGGGGCGGGGATACGCAGTATTTT.

The chain has TRBV7-2 and TRBJ2-1; D is unclear. The CDR3 runs 13 residues. Germline values: CDR1 SGHTA, CDR2 FQGNSA. With 1 base removed from V and 7 bases from J, the gap between germline ends came to 8 bases. CDR3 DNA sequence: TGTGCCAGCAGCTTAGAGGCCCGGAATGAGCAGTTCTTC. This gives the protein CASSLEARNEQFF.

The chain is built from TRBV11-2 and TRBJ2-5, with 9 bases fitting TRBD2. CDR1 is SGHAT and CDR2 is FQNNGV in the germline V gene. This CDR3 region has 15 residues. V trimming: 5 bases; J trimming: 2 bases; junction bases outside the gene matches: 6. The CDR3 spells CASSPGLALQETQYF. The CDR3 DNA reads TGTGCCAGCAGCCCAGGACTAGCGTTACAAGAGACCCAGTACTTC.

This clonotype was seen ten or more times. This rearrangement joins TRBV7-2 to TRBJ2-7; 7 positions agree with TRBD1. The J segment lost 0 bases and the V segment lost 5 bases, leaving 4 bases of the junction unmatched. The CDR3 runs 14 residues. Looked up from germline, CDR1 is SGHTA and CDR2 is FQGNSA. The CDR3 DNA sequence: TGTGCCAGCAGCCCAACAGGGGACTCCTACGAGCAGTACTTC. Translating it yields CASSPTGDSYEQYF.

This clonotype showed up many times. The rearrangement joins TRBV27 to TRBJ2-1, with 15 bases matching TRBD2. The CDR3 length is 16 residues. Germline V CDR1 and CDR2: MNHEY, SMNVEV (reference sequence). J was trimmed by 3 bases and V by 6 bases; bases with no gene match: 3. The CDR3 protein is CASRGLAGGLYNEQFF. CDR3 DNA sequence: TGTGCCAGCAGGGGACTAGCGGGGGGTCTCTACAATGAGCAGTTCTTC.

This clonotype came up a few times. This rearrangement joins TRBV11-2 to TRBJ2-4, with D tentatively TRBD1 (6 bases). From germline, CDR1 is SGHAT and CDR2 FQNNGV. CDR3 length equals 16 residues. Trimming pared 1 base from V and 1 base from J, leaving 11 bases between. The CDR3 DNA reads as TGTGCCAGCAGCTTAGGACAGGTGGACGCCAAAAACATTCAGTACTTC. Translating it yields CASSLGQVDAKNIQYF.